A single sample is the source of the 14 T cell receptor beta chains below, sequenced in a study of glioma-infiltrating T cells after dendritic cell vaccination. TCRdb keeps only in-frame clones here, not all; method: immunoSEQ multiplex PCR. Found here are 60,000 or so clones, approximately 86% of them singletons; the top ten hold around a tenth. Time point noted: after dendritic cell vaccination, including at tumor progression/relapse. This specimen was blood, taken after dendritic cell vaccination. These receptors were obtained from a human donor with glioblastoma.

The chain is built from TRBV6-1 and TRBJ1-2; 9 positions match TRBD1. This CDR3 is 13 amino acids long. Germline assignment: CDR1 MNHNS and CDR2 SASEGT. Trimming took 8 bases from V and 8 from J; bases not matched to a gene: 9. The CDR3 nucleotides are TGTGCCAGCTTGGGGGACAGGGTTTGGGGCTACACCTTC. It codes for CASLGDRVWGYTF.

This chain connects TRBV5-6 to TRBJ2-3, with D uncertain. The CDR3 contains 14 residues. V gave up 3 bases and J gave up 2 bases, with 10 bases separating them. Germline assignment: CDR1 SGHDT and CDR2 YYEEEE. CDR3 protein: CASSSRLITDTQYF. CDR3 coding DNA: TGTGCCAGCAGCTCCAGACTTATCACAGATACGCAGTATTTT.

A single count supports this clone. The rearrangement links TRBV6-6 to TRBJ2-7; 10 nucleotides line up with TRBD1. V dropped 4 bases and J dropped 4; count of bases not matched to a gene: 4. The CDR3 contains 14 residues. Germline assignment: CDR1 MNHNY and CDR2 SVGAGI (reference sequence). CDR3 nucleotides: TGTGCCAGCAGTTCCCGGGACAGGGGTTACGAGCAGTACTTC. Amino acid sequence: CASSSRDRGYEQYF.

The rearrangement joins TRBV30 to TRBJ2-4, with a possible D match to TRBD2 (6 bases). Germline CDR1 is GTSNPN and CDR2 is SVGIG (reference sequence). The CDR3 contains 14 residues. Trimming stripped 0 bases from V and 9 bases from J, with 15 bases between. As DNA, the CDR3 is TGTGCCTGGAGTGTGGCGGGATTAGGAACCATTCAGTACTTC. Residues: CAWSVAGLGTIQYF. Drawing the rest from reference TRBV30 and TRBJ2-4, the complete variable domain is SQTIHQWPATLVQPVGSPLSLECTVEGTSNPNLYWYRQAAGRGLQLLFYSVGIGQISSEVPQNLSASRPQDRQFILSSKKLLLSDSGFYLCAWSVAGLGTIQYFGAGTRLSVL.

The genes are TRBV29-1 and TRBJ2-1; D remains unclear. The germline V gene encodes CDR1 SQVTM and CDR2 ANQGSEA. V gave up 1 base and J gave up 0 bases, with 10 bases separating them. The CDR3 is 15 amino acids. The CDR3 protein is CSVEGSPSSYNEQFF. CDR3 coding DNA: TGCAGCGTTGAAGGTAGCCCGAGCTCCTACAATGAGCAGTTCTTC.

The V call is TRBV21-1, the J call TRBJ2-3; no DNA check was done on the table's D call, TRBD2. TRBV21-1 is flagged as a pseudogene. CDR3 length: 15 residues. CDR3: CASSKRAGGPDTQYF. The CDR3 bases are TGTGCCAGCAGCAAAAGGGCGGGAGGGCCAGATACGCAGTATTTT.

The V call is TRBV5-1, the J call TRBJ1-4; 11 bases line up with TRBD1. This CDR3 is 16 amino acids long. The V gene end was trimmed by 1 base and the J gene end by 4 bases; junction bases not matched to a gene: 3. Germline assignment: CDR1 SGHRS and CDR2 YFSETQ. The CDR3 bases are TGCGCCAGCAGCTTGTTTGGGACAGGGGGTAATGAAAAACTGTTTTTT. As protein: CASSLFGTGGNEKLFF.

The chain carries TRBV7-2 and TRBJ2-2; D perhaps matches TRBD2 (5 bases). Germline V lookup: CDR1 SGHTA, CDR2 FQGNSA. The CDR3 consists of 13 residues. The V gene lost 5 bases and the J gene lost 4 bases, with 8 bases spanning the gap. The CDR3 nucleotides read TGTGCCAGCAGCCTGGACTTCACCGGGGAGCTGTTTTTT. This translates into CASSLDFTGELFF.

The chain is built from TRBV19 and TRBJ1-1, with D maybe TRBD1 (5 bases). CDR1 is LNHDA, CDR2 SQIVND, per germline (reference sequence). This CDR3 is 16 amino acids long. The V end was cut by 9 bases, the J end by 1 base, with 21 bases between. The CDR3: CASRGGGLGRNTEAFF. CDR3 nucleotides: TGTGCCAGCCGTGGCGGGGGACTGGGGAGGAACACTGAAGCTTTCTTT.

The chain carries TRBV21-1 and TRBJ2-7; TRBD1 is the table's D call, not checked against the DNA. TRBV21-1 is shown as a pseudogene. There are 16 residues in the CDR3. CDR3 DNA sequence: TGTGCCAGCAGCTCCCCCAGCGGACAGGGAGGATACGAGCAGTACTTC. Amino acid sequence: CASSSPSGQGGYEQYF.

This chain joins TRBV11-1 and TRBJ2-5, with TRBD1 matching over 7 bases. This CDR3 is 13 amino acids long. V shed 5 bases and J 5 bases; nucleotides not matched to a gene: 5. Germline loops: CDR1 SGHAT, CDR2 FQDESV (reference sequence). CDR3 DNA: TGTGCCAGCAGCCAGGGGGTTGGGGAGACCCAGTACTTC. This encodes CASSQGVGETQYF.

The chain has TRBV5-1 and TRBJ2-4; a weak D match, TRBD2 (6 bases). V was clipped by 7 bases and J by 11 bases, with 22 bases between them. Germline CDR1 is SGHRS and CDR2 is YFSETQ. The CDR3 length is 14 residues. CDR3 amino acids: CASAPGDLQVVQYF. The CDR3 DNA reads as TGCGCCAGCGCGCCGGGAGATCTTCAGGTGGTTCAGTACTTC. The full variable domain, in which reference TRBV5-1 and TRBJ2-4 provide the parts outside the CDR3, is KAGVTQTPRYLIKTRGQQVTLSCSPISGHRSVSWYQQTPGQGLQFLFEYFSETQRNKGNFPGRFSGRQFSNSRSEMNVSTLELGDSALYLCASAPGDLQVVQYFGAGTRLSVL.

The genes are TRBV19 and TRBJ2-3; D is possibly TRBD2 (6 bases). CDR1 is LNHDA, CDR2 SQIVND, per germline (reference sequence). V was cut by 3 bases and J by 1 base, with 14 bases left in between. The CDR3 consists of 16 residues. CDR3 residues: CASSIWRGVGTDTQYF. The CDR3 coding sequence is TGTGCCAGTAGTATTTGGCGGGGTGTCGGCACAGATACGCAGTATTTT.

The chain joins TRBV30 to TRBJ1-1; D remains unclear. CDR1 and CDR2 (germline): GTSNPN, SVGIG (reference sequence). Trimming removed 0 bases at V and 1 base at J, with 6 bases between. The CDR3 contains 13 residues. The CDR3 loop reads CAWSVLRNTEAFF. CDR3 in DNA: TGTGCCTGGAGTGTACTAAGGAACACTGAAGCTTTCTTT.